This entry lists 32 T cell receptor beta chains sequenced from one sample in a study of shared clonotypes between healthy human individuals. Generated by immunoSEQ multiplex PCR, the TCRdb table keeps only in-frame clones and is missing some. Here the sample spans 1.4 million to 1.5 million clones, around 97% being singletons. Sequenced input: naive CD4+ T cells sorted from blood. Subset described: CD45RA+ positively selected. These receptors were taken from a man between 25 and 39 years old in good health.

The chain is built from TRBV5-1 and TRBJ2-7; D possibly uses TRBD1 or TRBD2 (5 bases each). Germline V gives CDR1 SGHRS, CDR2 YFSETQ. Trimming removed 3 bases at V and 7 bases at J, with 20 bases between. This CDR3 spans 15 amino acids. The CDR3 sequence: CASSSKGTRVREQYF. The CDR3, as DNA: TGCGCCAGCAGCTCGAAGGGGACCAGGGTGCGGGAGCAGTACTTC.

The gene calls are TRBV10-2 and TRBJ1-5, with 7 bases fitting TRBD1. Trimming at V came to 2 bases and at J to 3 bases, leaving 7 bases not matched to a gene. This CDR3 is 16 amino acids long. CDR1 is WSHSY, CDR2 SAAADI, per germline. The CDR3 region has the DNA TGCGCCAGCAGTGAGGCAGACAGGGCTAACAATCAGCCCCAGCATTTT. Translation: CASSEADRANNQPQHF.

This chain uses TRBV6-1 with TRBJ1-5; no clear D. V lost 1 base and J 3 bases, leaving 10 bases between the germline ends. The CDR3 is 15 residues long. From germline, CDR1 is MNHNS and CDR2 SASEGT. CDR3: CASSEGRVFNQPQHF. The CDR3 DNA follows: TGTGCCAGCAGTGAAGGTCGGGTTTTCAATCAGCCCCAGCATTTT.

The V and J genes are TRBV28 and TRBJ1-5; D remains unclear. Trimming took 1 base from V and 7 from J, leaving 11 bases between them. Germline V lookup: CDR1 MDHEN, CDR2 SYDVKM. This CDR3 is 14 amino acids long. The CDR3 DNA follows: TGTGCCAGCAGTTTATTCGGGAGCGCGCAGCCCCAGCATTTT. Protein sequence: CASSLFGSAQPQHF.

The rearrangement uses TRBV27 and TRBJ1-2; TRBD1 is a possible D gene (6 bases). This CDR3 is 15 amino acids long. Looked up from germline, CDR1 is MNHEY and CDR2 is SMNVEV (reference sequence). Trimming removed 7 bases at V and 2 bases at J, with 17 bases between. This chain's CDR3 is CASNTGIGVNYGYTF. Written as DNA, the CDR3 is TGTGCCAGCAACACAGGGATCGGGGTGAACTATGGCTACACCTTC.

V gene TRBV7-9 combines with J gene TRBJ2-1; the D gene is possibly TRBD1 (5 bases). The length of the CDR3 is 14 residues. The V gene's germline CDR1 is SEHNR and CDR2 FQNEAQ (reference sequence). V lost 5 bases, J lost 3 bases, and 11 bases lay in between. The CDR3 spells CASSIQGLYNEQFF. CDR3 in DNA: TGTGCCAGCAGCATTCAGGGCCTCTACAATGAGCAGTTCTTC.

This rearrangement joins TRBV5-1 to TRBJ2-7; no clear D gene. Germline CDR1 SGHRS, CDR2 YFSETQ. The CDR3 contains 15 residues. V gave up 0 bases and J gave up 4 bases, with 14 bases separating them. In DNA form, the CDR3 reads TGCGCCAGCAGCTTGGCTAGGGCAATCTCGTACGAGCAGTACTTC. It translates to CASSLARAISYEQYF.

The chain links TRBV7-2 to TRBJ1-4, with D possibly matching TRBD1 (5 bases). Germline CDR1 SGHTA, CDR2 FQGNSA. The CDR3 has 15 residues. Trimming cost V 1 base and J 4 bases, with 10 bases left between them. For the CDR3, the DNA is TGTGCCAGCAGCTTAGGGGGACGGTATAATGAAAAACTGTTTTTT. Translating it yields CASSLGGRYNEKLFF.

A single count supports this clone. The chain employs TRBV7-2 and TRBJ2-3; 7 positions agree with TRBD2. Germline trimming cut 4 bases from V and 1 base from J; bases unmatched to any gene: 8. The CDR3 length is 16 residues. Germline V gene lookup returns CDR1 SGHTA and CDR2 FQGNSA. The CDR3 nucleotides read TGTGCCAGCAGCTATAGCGGGTTCCCCGGCACAGATACGCAGTATTTT. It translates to CASSYSGFPGTDTQYF.

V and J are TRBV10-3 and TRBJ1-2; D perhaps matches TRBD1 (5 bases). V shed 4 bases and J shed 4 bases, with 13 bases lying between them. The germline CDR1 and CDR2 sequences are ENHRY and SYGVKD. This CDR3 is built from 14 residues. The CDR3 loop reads CAISATGGTYGYTF. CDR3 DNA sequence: TGTGCCATCAGTGCAACCGGGGGAACCTATGGCTACACCTTC.

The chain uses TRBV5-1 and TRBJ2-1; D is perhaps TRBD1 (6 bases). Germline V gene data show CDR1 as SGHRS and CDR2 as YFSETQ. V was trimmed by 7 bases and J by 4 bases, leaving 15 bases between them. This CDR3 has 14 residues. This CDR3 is CASWGLGGYNEQFF. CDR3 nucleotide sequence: TGCGCCAGCTGGGGGCTGGGCGGATACAATGAGCAGTTCTTC.

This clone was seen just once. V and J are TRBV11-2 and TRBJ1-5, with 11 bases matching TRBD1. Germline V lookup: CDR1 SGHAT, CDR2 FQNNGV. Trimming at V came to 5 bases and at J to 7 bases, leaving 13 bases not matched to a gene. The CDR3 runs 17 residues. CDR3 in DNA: TGTGCCAGCAGCCCAGGGGGGACAGGGGGTTTTATACAGCCCCAGCATTTT. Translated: CASSPGGTGGFIQPQHF.

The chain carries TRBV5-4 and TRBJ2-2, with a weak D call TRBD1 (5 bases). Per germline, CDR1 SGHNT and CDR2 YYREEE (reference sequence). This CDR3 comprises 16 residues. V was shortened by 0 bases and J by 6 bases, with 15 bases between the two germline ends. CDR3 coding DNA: TGTGCCAGCAGCTTGGGGGGCAGGGTCTCCTCCGGGGAGCTGTTTTTT. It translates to CASSLGGRVSSGELFF.

CDR3 sequence (DNA): TGCGCCAGCAGCTTGGAGCTGAGCACCGGGGAGCTGTTTTTT. Its translation is CASSLELSTGELFF. The gene calls are TRBV5-1 and TRBJ2-2; D uncertain. This CDR3 comprises 14 residues. Trimming removed 0 bases from V and 4 bases from J, with 7 bases in between. Per germline, CDR1 SGHRS and CDR2 YFSETQ.

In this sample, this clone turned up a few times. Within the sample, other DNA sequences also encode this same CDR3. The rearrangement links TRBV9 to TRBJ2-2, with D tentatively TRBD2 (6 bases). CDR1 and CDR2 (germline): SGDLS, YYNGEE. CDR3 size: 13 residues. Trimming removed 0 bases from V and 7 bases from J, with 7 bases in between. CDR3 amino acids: CASSVVGSGELFF. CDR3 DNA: TGTGCCAGCAGCGTAGTCGGGAGCGGGGAGCTGTTTTTT.

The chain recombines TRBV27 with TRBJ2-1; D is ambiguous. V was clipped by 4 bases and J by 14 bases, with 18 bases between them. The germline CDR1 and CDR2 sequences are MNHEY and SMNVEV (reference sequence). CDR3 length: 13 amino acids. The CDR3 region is CASSSSFQVMEFF. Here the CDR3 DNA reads TGTGCCAGCAGTTCAAGCTTCCAGGTAATGGAGTTCTTC.

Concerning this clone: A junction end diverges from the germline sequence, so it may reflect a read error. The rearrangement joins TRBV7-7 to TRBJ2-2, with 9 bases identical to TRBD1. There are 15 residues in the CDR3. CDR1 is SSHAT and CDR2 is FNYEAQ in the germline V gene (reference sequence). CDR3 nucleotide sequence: TGTGCTAGCAGCGCGTCGGGACAGGGTACCGGGGAGCTGTTTTTT. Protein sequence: CASSASGQGTGELFF.

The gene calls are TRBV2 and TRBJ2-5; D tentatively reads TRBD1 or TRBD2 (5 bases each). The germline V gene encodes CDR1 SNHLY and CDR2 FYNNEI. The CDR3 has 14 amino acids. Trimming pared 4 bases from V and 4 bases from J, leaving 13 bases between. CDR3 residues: CASSGLTGRETQYF. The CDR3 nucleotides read TGTGCCAGCAGTGGACTCACGGGACGAGAGACCCAGTACTTC.

CDR3 region: CASTEEAGEETQYF. The CDR3 DNA is TGTGCCAGCACAGAGGAGGCGGGAGAAGAGACCCAGTACTTC. The rearrangement links TRBV27 to TRBJ2-5, with TRBD2 matching 7 bases. V was pared by 7 bases and J by 3 bases, with 8 bases of the junction left unmatched. The CDR3 spans 14 residues. Germline V lookup: CDR1 MNHEY, CDR2 SMNVEV (reference sequence).

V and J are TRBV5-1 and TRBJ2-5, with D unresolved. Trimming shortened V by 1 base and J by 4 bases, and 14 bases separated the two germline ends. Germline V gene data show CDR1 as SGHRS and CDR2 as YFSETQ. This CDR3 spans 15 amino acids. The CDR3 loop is CASSLSTPSGETQYF. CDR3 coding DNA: TGCGCCAGCAGCTTGTCGACTCCCTCCGGAGAGACCCAGTACTTC.

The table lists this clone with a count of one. The CDR3 spells CASSEQGVEGYEQYF. The CDR3 region has the DNA TGCGCCAGCAGTGAACAGGGAGTAGAGGGCTACGAGCAGTACTTC. The chain joins TRBV10-2 to TRBJ2-7, with D possibly TRBD1 on 6 matching bases. This CDR3 has 15 residues. Germline CDR1 and CDR2: WSHSY and SAAADI. The V gene lost 3 bases and the J gene lost 3 bases, with 15 bases spanning the gap.

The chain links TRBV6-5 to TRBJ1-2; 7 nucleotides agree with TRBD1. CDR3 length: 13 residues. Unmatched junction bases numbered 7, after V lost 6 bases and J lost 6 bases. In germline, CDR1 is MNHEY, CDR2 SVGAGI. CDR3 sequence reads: CASRTDRVHGYTF. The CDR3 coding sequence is TGTGCCAGCAGGACCGACAGGGTTCATGGCTACACCTTC.

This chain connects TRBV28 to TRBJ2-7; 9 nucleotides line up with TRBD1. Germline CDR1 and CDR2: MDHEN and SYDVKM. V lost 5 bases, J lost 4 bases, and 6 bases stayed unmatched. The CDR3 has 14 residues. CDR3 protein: CASSTGTGLYEQYF. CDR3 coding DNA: TGTGCCAGCAGTACCGGGACAGGGCTGTACGAGCAGTACTTC. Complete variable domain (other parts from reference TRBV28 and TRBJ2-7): DVKVTQSSRYLVKRTGEKVFLECVQDMDHENMFWYRQDPGLGLRLIYFSYDVKMKEKGDIPEGYSVSREKKERFSLILESASTNQTSMYLCASSTGTGLYEQYFGPGTRLTVT.

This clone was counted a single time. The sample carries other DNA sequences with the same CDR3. CDR3 in DNA: TGCGCCAGCAGCCAAGATCGGGGCATCTCCTACAATGAGCAGTTCTTC. Residues: CASSQDRGISYNEQFF. The gene calls are TRBV4-3 and TRBJ2-1; D tentatively fits TRBD1 or TRBD2 (5 bases each). Trimming pared 0 bases from V and 0 bases from J, leaving 9 bases between. Germline CDR1 LGHNA, CDR2 YSLEER. The CDR3 runs to 16 residues.

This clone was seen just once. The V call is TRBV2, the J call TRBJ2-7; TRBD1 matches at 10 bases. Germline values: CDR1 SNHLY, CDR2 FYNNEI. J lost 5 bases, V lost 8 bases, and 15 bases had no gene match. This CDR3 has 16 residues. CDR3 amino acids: CASGGGGRGTGDEQYF. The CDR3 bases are TGTGCCAGCGGTGGCGGGGGCCGCGGGACAGGGGACGAGCAGTACTTC.

This CDR3 reads CASSILETGGYQPQHF. CDR3 bases: TGTGCCAGTAGTATACTAGAGACAGGGGGTTACCAGCCCCAGCATTTT. This chain links TRBV19 with TRBJ1-5, with 9 bases aligning to TRBD1. Trimming took 2 bases from V and 7 from J; bases not matched to a gene: 9. CDR1 LNHDA and CDR2 SQIVND come from the germline V gene (reference sequence). The CDR3 consists of 16 residues.

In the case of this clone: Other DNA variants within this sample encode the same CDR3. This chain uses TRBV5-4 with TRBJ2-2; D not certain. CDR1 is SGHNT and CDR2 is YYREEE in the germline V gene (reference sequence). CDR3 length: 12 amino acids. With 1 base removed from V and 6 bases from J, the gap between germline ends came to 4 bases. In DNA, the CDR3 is TGTGCCAGCAGCTTGAGGTCCGGGGAGCTGTTTTTT. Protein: CASSLRSGELFF. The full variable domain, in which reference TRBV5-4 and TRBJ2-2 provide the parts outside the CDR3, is ETGVTQSPTHLIKTRGQQVTLRCSSQSGHNTVSWYQQALGQGPQFIFQYYREEENGRGNFPPRFSGLQFPNYSSELNVNALELDDSALYLCASSLRSGELFFGEGSRLTVL.

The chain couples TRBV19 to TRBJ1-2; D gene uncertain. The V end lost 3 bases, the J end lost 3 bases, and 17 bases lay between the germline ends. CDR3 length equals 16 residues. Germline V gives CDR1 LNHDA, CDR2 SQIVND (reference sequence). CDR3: CASSMSGFRVYYGYTF. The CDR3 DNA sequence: TGTGCCAGTAGTATGTCGGGGTTCAGAGTCTACTATGGCTACACCTTC.

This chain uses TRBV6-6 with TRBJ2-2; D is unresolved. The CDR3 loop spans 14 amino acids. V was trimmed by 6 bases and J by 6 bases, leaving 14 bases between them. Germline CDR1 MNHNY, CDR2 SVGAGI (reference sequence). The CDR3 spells CASSPSGAAGELFF. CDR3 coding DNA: TGTGCCAGCAGCCCGTCGGGCGCCGCCGGGGAGCTGTTTTTT.

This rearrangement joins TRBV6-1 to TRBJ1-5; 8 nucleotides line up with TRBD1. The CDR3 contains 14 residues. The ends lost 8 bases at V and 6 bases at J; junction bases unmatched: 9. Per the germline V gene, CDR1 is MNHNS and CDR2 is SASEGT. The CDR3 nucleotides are TGTGCCAGCTGGACAGGGTTAGCAACTCAGCCCCAGCATTTT. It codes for CASWTGLATQPQHF.

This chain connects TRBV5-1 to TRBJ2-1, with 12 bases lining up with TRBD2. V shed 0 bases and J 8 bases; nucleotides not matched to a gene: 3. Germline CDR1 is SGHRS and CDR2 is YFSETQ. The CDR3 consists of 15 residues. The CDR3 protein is CASSLGLAGVHEQFF. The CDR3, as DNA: TGCGCCAGCAGCTTGGGACTAGCGGGAGTGCATGAGCAGTTCTTC.

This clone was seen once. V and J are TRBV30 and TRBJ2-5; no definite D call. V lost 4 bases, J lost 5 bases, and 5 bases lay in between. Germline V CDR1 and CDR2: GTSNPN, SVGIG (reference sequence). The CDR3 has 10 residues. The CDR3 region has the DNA TGTGCCTGGAAAGGGGAGACCCAGTACTTC. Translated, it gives CAWKGETQYF.